Listed below are T cell receptor beta chains from one sample, sequenced in a study of Japanese encephalitis immunity and Zika vaccine responses. TCRdb reprocessed the 5' RACE reads via MiXCR and lists one record per CDR3 protein. Of around 370 distinct CDR3 sequences listed, around 3.5% are singletons. Sequenced here: antigen-activated CD4+ T cells from blood, cultured, sampled during a Zika inactivated vaccine study. The receptors come from an adult man who received an inactivated Zika virus vaccine. Each CDR3 is given without its conserved first and last residue. Fields, in order: CDR3 length, D gene, J gene, clone size, V gene, CDR3 protein. D genes are given only for firm matches. Not all rows give a size; the values are once, few, many and, for expanded clones, a class.

cdr3_length: 14
d_call: TRBD1
j_call: TRBJ1-2
clone_size: medium-sized
v_call: TRBV7-6
cdr3_aa: ASSLGLPGTGYGYT

cdr3_length: 15
d_call: TRBD1
j_call: TRBJ2-5
clone_size: medium-sized
v_call: TRBV5-1
cdr3_aa: ASSFGTGLLIQETQY

cdr3_length: 12
d_call: TRBD1
j_call: TRBJ1-6
clone_size: medium-sized
v_call: TRBV12-3/TRBV12-4
cdr3_aa: ASSFQQGNSPLH

cdr3_length: 13
d_call: -
j_call: TRBJ1-1
clone_size: medium-sized
v_call: TRBV4-3
cdr3_aa: ASSQGAGGWTEAF

cdr3_length: 11
d_call: -
j_call: TRBJ1-6
clone_size: large
v_call: TRBV12-3/TRBV12-4
cdr3_aa: ASSFGPVPPLH

cdr3_length: 14
d_call: TRBD1
j_call: TRBJ2-7
clone_size: large
v_call: TRBV6-5
cdr3_aa: ASSYYWTGGLYEQY

cdr3_length: 16
d_call: TRBD2
j_call: TRBJ2-3
clone_size: few
v_call: TRBV7-9
cdr3_aa: ASSLTGLAGGNTDTQY

cdr3_length: 15
d_call: -
j_call: TRBJ2-1
clone_size: large
v_call: TRBV20-1
cdr3_aa: SARGGTRGLYYNEQF

cdr3_length: 13
d_call: -
j_call: TRBJ2-7
clone_size: large
v_call: TRBV4-3
cdr3_aa: ASSQGSGITYEQY

cdr3_length: 13
d_call: TRBD1
j_call: TRBJ1-2
clone_size: large
v_call: TRBV7-2
cdr3_aa: ASSLALRTGYGYT

cdr3_length: 11
d_call: -
j_call: TRBJ2-5
clone_size: medium-sized
v_call: TRBV2
cdr3_aa: ASSVARSETQY

cdr3_length: 12
d_call: TRBD1
j_call: TRBJ2-1
clone_size: large
v_call: TRBV28
cdr3_aa: ASSQGGSYNEQF

cdr3_length: 17
d_call: -
j_call: TRBJ1-4
clone_size: medium-sized
v_call: TRBV3-2
cdr3_aa: ASSRKFLSTGVTNEKLF

cdr3_length: 13
d_call: -
j_call: TRBJ1-2
clone_size: -
v_call: TRBV15
cdr3_aa: ATSRDPGQLYGYT

cdr3_length: 13
d_call: -
j_call: TRBJ2-3
clone_size: large
v_call: TRBV9
cdr3_aa: ASSVEGRSTDTQY

cdr3_length: 16
d_call: TRBD2
j_call: TRBJ2-3
clone_size: many
v_call: TRBV4-3
cdr3_aa: ASSQEGGSSGSTDTQY

cdr3_length: 11
d_call: -
j_call: TRBJ2-2
clone_size: large
v_call: TRBV12-3/TRBV12-4
cdr3_aa: ASSLLESGELF

cdr3_length: 13
d_call: TRBD2
j_call: TRBJ2-4
clone_size: -
v_call: TRBV3-1
cdr3_aa: ASSQGTSGKNIQY

cdr3_length: 13
d_call: -
j_call: TRBJ2-3
clone_size: few
v_call: TRBV11-1
cdr3_aa: ASSLRDRITDTQY

cdr3_length: 12
d_call: -
j_call: TRBJ2-7
clone_size: medium-sized
v_call: TRBV27
cdr3_aa: ASSPTGRTYEQY

cdr3_length: 12
d_call: TRBD1
j_call: TRBJ1-5
clone_size: large
v_call: TRBV27
cdr3_aa: ASAVTGGGQPQH

cdr3_length: 13
d_call: -
j_call: TRBJ1-4
clone_size: many
v_call: TRBV27
cdr3_aa: ASSSLRTTNEKLF

cdr3_length: 14
d_call: -
j_call: TRBJ1-6
clone_size: medium-sized
v_call: TRBV4-3
cdr3_aa: ASSLTFGEYNSPLH

cdr3_length: 13
d_call: TRBD1
j_call: TRBJ1-4
clone_size: many
v_call: TRBV28
cdr3_aa: ASSSTGQANEKLF

cdr3_length: 12
d_call: TRBD1
j_call: TRBJ1-1
clone_size: -
v_call: TRBV3-1
cdr3_aa: ASRLQGGNTKAF

cdr3_length: 11
d_call: -
j_call: TRBJ2-5
clone_size: medium-sized
v_call: TRBV24-1
cdr3_aa: ATSDFERETQY

cdr3_length: 13
d_call: TRBD2
j_call: TRBJ2-5
clone_size: large
v_call: TRBV3-1
cdr3_aa: ASSQGTSGGETQY

cdr3_length: 12
d_call: -
j_call: TRBJ2-3
clone_size: few
v_call: TRBV7-9
cdr3_aa: ASSGGGATDTQY

cdr3_length: 14
d_call: TRBD1
j_call: TRBJ1-3
clone_size: medium-sized
v_call: TRBV4-3
cdr3_aa: ASSLWTGDSGNTIY

cdr3_length: 12
d_call: TRBD1
j_call: TRBJ1-6
clone_size: large
v_call: TRBV4-3
cdr3_aa: ASSFTGGRTPLH

cdr3_length: 13
d_call: -
j_call: TRBJ1-3
clone_size: medium-sized
v_call: TRBV27
cdr3_aa: ASSLSHRSGNTIY

cdr3_length: 12
d_call: TRBD2
j_call: TRBJ2-1
clone_size: -
v_call: TRBV10-3
cdr3_aa: AIRSSGASNEQF

cdr3_length: 11
d_call: -
j_call: TRBJ1-5
clone_size: large
v_call: TRBV4-3
cdr3_aa: ASSLTWTEPQH

cdr3_length: 12
d_call: TRBD1
j_call: TRBJ1-1
clone_size: -
v_call: TRBV4-3
cdr3_aa: ASSQTGGVTEAF

cdr3_length: 14
d_call: TRBD1
j_call: TRBJ2-3
clone_size: medium-sized
v_call: TRBV4-3
cdr3_aa: ASSQVRDRYTDTQY

cdr3_length: 15
d_call: TRBD2
j_call: TRBJ2-7
clone_size: large
v_call: TRBV4-3
cdr3_aa: ASSQGGLAGGGYEQY

cdr3_length: 14
d_call: TRBD2
j_call: TRBJ2-5
clone_size: few
v_call: TRBV30
cdr3_aa: AYTLYGGGYQETQY

cdr3_length: 11
d_call: TRBD2
j_call: TRBJ2-5
clone_size: medium-sized
v_call: TRBV12-3/TRBV12-4
cdr3_aa: ASKTSGKETQY

cdr3_length: 10
d_call: -
j_call: TRBJ2-5
clone_size: medium-sized
v_call: TRBV4-3
cdr3_aa: ASSQDSETQY

cdr3_length: 13
d_call: TRBD1
j_call: TRBJ1-2
clone_size: large
v_call: TRBV4-3
cdr3_aa: ASSLSGQGPYGYT

cdr3_length: 12
d_call: -
j_call: TRBJ2-1
clone_size: large
v_call: TRBV6-5
cdr3_aa: ASSLARVHNEQF

cdr3_length: 12
d_call: -
j_call: TRBJ1-2
clone_size: large
v_call: TRBV4-3
cdr3_aa: ASSLQGTSYGYT

cdr3_length: 14
d_call: -
j_call: TRBJ1-4
clone_size: medium-sized
v_call: TRBV7-2
cdr3_aa: ASSLGAGLGREKLF

cdr3_length: 13
d_call: -
j_call: TRBJ1-1
clone_size: large
v_call: TRBV4-3
cdr3_aa: ASSQGNWGQVEAF

cdr3_length: 9
d_call: -
j_call: TRBJ1-3
clone_size: large
v_call: TRBV4-3
cdr3_aa: ASGVGNTIY

cdr3_length: 10
d_call: -
j_call: TRBJ1-2
clone_size: large
v_call: TRBV4-3
cdr3_aa: ASSQEGYGYT

cdr3_length: 14
d_call: TRBD2
j_call: TRBJ2-3
clone_size: large
v_call: TRBV9
cdr3_aa: ASSGTGTSGLDTQY

cdr3_length: 13
d_call: -
j_call: TRBJ1-1
clone_size: medium-sized
v_call: TRBV4-3
cdr3_aa: ASSQIRQSASEAF

cdr3_length: 15
d_call: -
j_call: TRBJ1-2
clone_size: large
v_call: TRBV4-3
cdr3_aa: ASRLTTEGWLGYGYT

cdr3_length: 12
d_call: -
j_call: TRBJ1-4
clone_size: few
v_call: TRBV4-3
cdr3_aa: ASSLTWGGEKLF

cdr3_length: 13
d_call: -
j_call: TRBJ1-1
clone_size: large
v_call: TRBV4-3
cdr3_aa: ASSLTTGPGTEAF

cdr3_length: 14
d_call: TRBD1
j_call: TRBJ2-7
clone_size: large
v_call: TRBV4-3
cdr3_aa: ASSLHTDRGQYEQY

cdr3_length: 11
d_call: -
j_call: TRBJ2-5
clone_size: medium-sized
v_call: TRBV19
cdr3_aa: ASSSRYQETQY

cdr3_length: 10
d_call: -
j_call: TRBJ1-4
clone_size: large
v_call: TRBV6-1
cdr3_aa: ASSGWTAELF

cdr3_length: 13
d_call: -
j_call: TRBJ1-2
clone_size: medium-sized
v_call: TRBV18
cdr3_aa: ASSPPGRPRLGYT

cdr3_length: 15
d_call: -
j_call: TRBJ2-1
clone_size: -
v_call: TRBV20-1
cdr3_aa: SARGGTRELYYNEQF

cdr3_length: 10
d_call: -
j_call: TRBJ2-7
clone_size: medium-sized
v_call: TRBV4-3
cdr3_aa: ASSQARGEQY

cdr3_length: 11
d_call: -
j_call: TRBJ1-1
clone_size: many
v_call: TRBV4-3
cdr3_aa: ASSQDDGDEAF

cdr3_length: 14
d_call: TRBD1
j_call: TRBJ1-6
clone_size: -
v_call: TRBV12-3/TRBV12-4
cdr3_aa: ASSFDRGPPNSPLH